This paragraph covers one TCR beta chain sequence. The CDR3 loop spans 13 amino acids. Looked up from germline, CDR1 is SNHLY and CDR2 is FYNNEI. V trimming: 10 bases; J trimming: 2 bases; junction bases outside the gene matches: 7. This sample stems from a study of blood T cell repertoires in COVID-19. Study-level information: PBMCs, B-cell-depleted T cells, or T cells provided the cDNA or gDNA that made up the material.

The assay was immunoSEQ multiplex PCR, and TCRdb's table has in-frame clones only and misses some. Of some 490,000 clones in the sample, 75% to 90% were seen once. This receptor was obtained from a woman aged 55-69 years who had recovered from COVID-19. The genes are TRBV2 and TRBJ1-2; TRBD1 matches at 7 bases. Sequencing was carried out using PBMCs or T cells enriched from blood (not recorded which). The CDR3 loop is CATTGQLNYGYTF. Here the CDR3 DNA reads TGTGCCACCACGGGACAGCTAAACTATGGCTACACCTTC.